This T cell receptor beta chain was obtained from a study of Ad26.COV2.S vaccination and SARS-CoV-2 variants. Concerning this clone itself: Its antigen is undetermined.

General observations from the study: Non-spike TCR breadth was similar in vaccine and placebo recipients. The TCR-based breadth and depth measures might underestimate overall T cell responses. Vaccine recipients showed a spike-specific TCR breadth that was higher than in placebo recipients.

Profiled with immunoSEQ multiplex PCR; TCRdb holds only in-frame clones, not every one. The sample holds about 94,000 clones, about four fifths seen once. The CDR3 loop spans 17 amino acids. Germline CDR1 and CDR2: MGHRA and YSYEKL. V lost 0 bases to trimming and J lost 6 bases; unmatched junction nucleotides: 8. The TCR was taken from a human donor who had recovered from COVID-19. The rearrangement uses TRBV4-1 and TRBJ2-1; 10 nucleotides match TRBD2. The material sequenced was peripheral blood, taken after recovery from COVID-19. The CDR3 bases are TGCGCCAGCAGCCAAGAGGTGTCGCTAGCGGGAGTCAATGAGCAGTTCTTC. Translation: CASSQEVSLAGVNEQFF.